The 21 T cell receptor beta chains in this list originate from one sample, sequenced in a study of cytomegalovirus exposure and HLA in healthy donors. 13 Jbeta primers and 60 Vbeta primers were used for the PCR. Here immunoSEQ multiplex PCR was the method, and the copy in TCRdb shows in-frame clones only, minus some. The sample shows 110,000 to 150,000 clones, 70% of them seen only once. The sequenced material came from PBMCs. Receptor source: a woman aged 55-70 years in good health and CMV-seropositive.

The chain recombines TRBV5-8 with TRBJ2-1; 9 bases line up with TRBD2. The ends lost 5 bases at V and 0 bases at J; junction bases unmatched: 0. The CDR3 extends over 14 amino acids. The V gene's germline CDR1 is SGHTS and CDR2 YDEGEE. CDR3 DNA sequence: TGTGCCAGCAGAGCGGGAGGCTCCTACAATGAGCAGTTCTTC. This translates into CASRAGGSYNEQFF.

This chain joins TRBV7-9 and TRBJ1-3, with no clear D. The V end lost 2 bases, the J end lost 2 bases, and 10 bases lay between the germline ends. The CDR3 totals 15 residues. From germline, CDR1 is SEHNR and CDR2 FQNEAQ (reference sequence). CDR3 nucleotides: TGTGCCAGCAGCTTACTCCTGGCACCTGGAAACACCATATATTTT. Its protein is CASSLLLAPGNTIYF.

CDR3 in DNA: TGTGCCAGCAGCGTAGGACAGAAATCCTACAATGAGCAGTTCTTC. It translates to CASSVGQKSYNEQFF. The rearrangement joins TRBV9 to TRBJ2-1, with D maybe TRBD1 (5 bases). Germline CDR1 is SGDLS and CDR2 is YYNGEE. V shed 0 bases and J shed 1 base, with 8 bases lying between them. This CDR3 comprises 15 residues.

As DNA, the CDR3 is TGTGCCAGCAGCGGTACTAGCCTCGGAGATGAGCAGTTCTTC. Translating gives CASSGTSLGDEQFF. V gene TRBV7-9 combines with J gene TRBJ2-1, with D possibly matching TRBD2 (6 bases). Between the trimmed V and J ends, which lost 5 bases and 8 bases, there was a span of 16 bases. Germline CDR1 reads SEHNR; CDR2 reads FQNEAQ (reference sequence). This CDR3 has 14 amino acids. Together with reference TRBV7-9 and TRBJ2-1, the CDR3 gives the full variable domain: DTGVSQNPRHKITKRGQNVTFRCDPISEHNRLYWYRQTLGQGPEFLTYFQNEAQLEKSRLLSDRFSAERPKGSFSTLEIQRTEQGDSAMYLCASSGTSLGDEQFFGPGTRLTVL.

This clone has just a few counts. The DNA of the CDR3 is TGTGCCTGGAGTCGGGAGGTAATGAACACTGAAGCTTTCTTT. Translated, it gives CAWSREVMNTEAFF. This chain links TRBV30 with TRBJ1-1; D not resolved. V lost 2 bases to trimming and J lost 0 bases, with 10 bases between them. CDR3 size: 14 residues. Germline loops: CDR1 GTSNPN, CDR2 SVGIG (reference sequence).

V and J are TRBV5-1 and TRBJ2-5; the D is unclear. CDR3 length equals 12 residues. Germline CDR1 is SGHRS and CDR2 is YFSETQ. V was trimmed by 4 bases and J by 5 bases, leaving 9 bases between them. Written as DNA, the CDR3 is TGCGCCAGCAGCCCGGTCGGGGAGACCCAGTACTTC. Translated: CASSPVGETQYF.

The chain carries TRBV5-1 and TRBJ2-7; TRBD2 matches 8 bases. The CDR3 has 15 amino acids. Germline V gives CDR1 SGHRS, CDR2 YFSETQ. J was trimmed by 6 bases and V by 4 bases; bases with no gene match: 12. The CDR3 spells CASSTYQGLDGEQYF. CDR3 nucleotide sequence: TGCGCCAGCAGCACCTACCAGGGACTAGACGGCGAGCAGTACTTC.

This chain joins TRBV4-1 and TRBJ1-2, with a tentative D call TRBD1 (6 bases). Germline lookup yields CDR1 MGHRA and CDR2 YSYEKL. The CDR3 runs 16 residues. V was trimmed by 0 bases and J by 5 bases, leaving 16 bases between them. The chain's CDR3 is CASSQDLNRVDYGYTF. The CDR3 DNA is TGCGCCAGCAGCCAAGACCTAAACAGGGTAGATTATGGCTACACCTTC.

This clone showed up just a few times. The rearrangement links TRBV2 to TRBJ1-2; D is perhaps TRBD1 (5 bases). The germline CDR1 and CDR2 sequences are SNHLY and FYNNEI. The CDR3 consists of 14 residues. V lost 6 bases to trimming and J lost 8 bases, with 19 bases between them. CDR3 sequence (DNA): TGTGCCAGCAGGAGGGGACCCCCGGGGGGAGGCTACACCTTC. Translated: CASRRGPPGGGYTF.

The chain links TRBV6-1 to TRBJ2-2, with 11 nucleotides matching TRBD2. This CDR3 contains 15 residues. The germline gives CDR1 MNHNS, CDR2 SASEGT. With V trimmed by 5 bases and J by 6 bases, 5 bases remained unmatched. CDR3 in amino acids: CASSILAGVPGELFF. CDR3 DNA: TGTGCCAGCAGTATACTAGCGGGAGTACCCGGGGAGCTGTTTTTT.

The V and J genes are TRBV2 and TRBJ1-5; 7 positions match TRBD1. V trimming: 2 bases; J trimming: 1 base; junction bases outside the gene matches: 2. CDR1 is SNHLY, CDR2 FYNNEI, per germline. CDR3 length: 15 amino acids. The CDR3 region has the DNA TGTGCCAGCAGTGAAAGGGGGCGAAGCAATCAGCCCCAGCATTTT. Its protein product is CASSERGRSNQPQHF.

The chain links TRBV5-1 to TRBJ2-3; 7 bases fit TRBD1. This CDR3 spans 15 amino acids. Germline V gives CDR1 SGHRS, CDR2 YFSETQ. Trimming cost V 1 base and J 2 bases; bases outside gene matches: 4. The CDR3 loop reads CASSLTGDLTDTQYF. CDR3 DNA: TGCGCCAGCAGCTTGACAGGGGATCTCACAGATACGCAGTATTTT.

This chain links TRBV28 with TRBJ2-6; the match to TRBD1 covers 9 bases. The V gene's germline CDR1 is MDHEN and CDR2 SYDVKM. V lost 4 bases, J lost 0 bases, and 7 bases stayed unmatched. This CDR3 comprises 18 residues. CDR3: CASSSNRGPYSGANVLTF. The DNA for the CDR3 is TGTGCCAGCAGTTCGAACAGGGGGCCGTACTCTGGGGCCAACGTCCTGACTTTC.

V usage is TRBV10-3 and J usage is TRBJ1-3; D not certain. Germline V gene sequence: CDR1 ENHRY, CDR2 SYGVKD. V was shortened by 8 bases and J by 0 bases, with 14 bases between the two germline ends. There are 15 residues in the CDR3. The CDR3 DNA is TGTGCCATCTCGTCAGGCCCAAGCTCTGGAAACACCATATATTTT. It codes for CAISSGPSSGNTIYF.

This clone was detected once. The chain employs TRBV9 and TRBJ2-6; the D is unclear. The V and J ends lost 0 bases and 0 bases respectively, with 4 bases between them. Per germline, CDR1 SGDLS and CDR2 YYNGEE. CDR3 length: 15 residues. CDR3 nucleotides: TGTGCCAGCAGCGTAGTCGGCTCTGGGGCCAACGTCCTGACTTTC. Translation gives CASSVVGSGANVLTF.

This clone turned up a few times. This chain connects TRBV29-1 to TRBJ1-1; D is unclear. The germline V gene encodes CDR1 SQVTM and CDR2 ANQGSEA. Trimming stripped 3 bases from V and 5 bases from J, with 7 bases between. The CDR3 runs to 11 residues. The CDR3 DNA follows: TGCAGCGTTGAGGGAGGTACTGAAGCTTTCTTT. Residues: CSVEGGTEAFF.

This clone was detected once. The genes are TRBV13 and TRBJ2-6; TRBD1 agrees at 7 bases. J gave up 2 bases and V 6 bases, and 4 bases lay outside the gene matches. Per germline, CDR1 PRHDT and CDR2 FYEKMQ (reference sequence). The CDR3 extends over 15 amino acids. CDR3 residues: CASRNDRAGANVLTF. DNA of the CDR3: TGTGCCAGCAGGAACGACAGGGCTGGGGCCAACGTCCTGACTTTC. The entire variable domain, with the rest obtained from reference TRBV13 and TRBJ2-6, is as follows: AAGVIQSPRHLIKEKRETATLKCYPIPRHDTVYWYQQGPGQDPQFLISFYEKMQSDKGSIPDRFSAQQFSDYHSELNMSSLELGDSALYFCASRNDRAGANVLTFGAGSRLTVL.

This clone was seen a single time. At one boundary the junction diverges from the germline segment, which might be a read error. The chain recombines TRBV5-1 with TRBJ1-1; 7 bases match TRBD1. Germline V gene lookup returns CDR1 SGHRS and CDR2 YFSETQ. CDR3 length: 14 residues. In DNA, the CDR3 is TGCGCCAGCAGCTACGGACAGGTGAATACTGAAGCTTTCTTT. It encodes CASSYGQVNTEAFF.

The chain joins TRBV28 to TRBJ2-7; TRBD1 is a possible D gene (6 bases). The germline V gene encodes CDR1 MDHEN and CDR2 SYDVKM. V lost 6 bases to trimming and J lost 0 bases, with 12 bases between them. The CDR3 is 14 residues long. In DNA form, the CDR3 reads TGTGCCAGCAGCCCCGGACAGATCTCCTACGAGCAGTACTTC. Translating it yields CASSPGQISYEQYF.

The chain has TRBV5-1 and TRBJ2-2, with TRBD2 matching over 9 bases. Trimming took 1 base from V and 5 from J; bases not matched to a gene: 3. The CDR3 is 15 amino acids. CDR1 is SGHRS, CDR2 YFSETQ, per germline. The CDR3: CASSLSTSGTGELFF. The CDR3 nucleotides are TGCGCCAGCAGCTTGTCGACTAGCGGTACCGGGGAGCTGTTTTTT. Full variable domain (missing parts from reference TRBV5-1 and TRBJ2-2): KAGVTQTPRYLIKTRGQQVTLSCSPISGHRSVSWYQQTPGQGLQFLFEYFSETQRNKGNFPGRFSGRQFSNSRSEMNVSTLELGDSALYLCASSLSTSGTGELFFGEGSRLTVL.

This chain links TRBV2 with TRBJ1-4, with 7 bases fitting TRBD1. J was trimmed by 10 bases and V by 1 base; bases with no gene match: 9. The CDR3 is made up of 15 amino acids. Germline CDR1 reads SNHLY; CDR2 reads FYNNEI. The CDR3: CASSEGAGQFGKLFF. The DNA for the CDR3 is TGTGCCAGCAGTGAAGGGGCGGGACAGTTTGGAAAACTGTTTTTT.